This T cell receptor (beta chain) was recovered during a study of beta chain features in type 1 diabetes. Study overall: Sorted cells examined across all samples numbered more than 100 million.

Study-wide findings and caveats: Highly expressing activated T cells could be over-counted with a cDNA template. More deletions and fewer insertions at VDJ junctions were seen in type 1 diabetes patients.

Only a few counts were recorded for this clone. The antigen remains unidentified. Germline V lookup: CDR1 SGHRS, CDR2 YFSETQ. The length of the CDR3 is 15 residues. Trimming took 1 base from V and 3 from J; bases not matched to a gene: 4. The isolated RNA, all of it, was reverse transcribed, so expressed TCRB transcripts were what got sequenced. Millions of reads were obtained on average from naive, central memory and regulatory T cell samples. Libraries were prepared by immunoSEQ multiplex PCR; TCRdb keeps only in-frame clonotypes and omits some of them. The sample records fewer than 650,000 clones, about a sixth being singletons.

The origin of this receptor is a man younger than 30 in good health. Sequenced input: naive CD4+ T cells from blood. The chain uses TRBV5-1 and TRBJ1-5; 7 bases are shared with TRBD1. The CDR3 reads CASSLLGTVNQPQHF. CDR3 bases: TGCGCCAGCAGCTTGTTGGGGACAGTCAATCAGCCCCAGCATTTT.